This TCR beta chain emerged from a study of monozygotic twins with inflammatory bowel disease. TCRdb reprocessed the 5' RACE reads and reports one entry per CDR3 protein, with no DNA. The table lists around 140,000 distinct CDR3 sequences. The CDR3 spans 17 residues. The V gene's germline CDR1 is LGHNA and CDR2 YSLEER. The receptor was isolated from a human donor with ulcerative colitis or Crohn's disease, or a healthy co-twin of an affected twin (not recorded which). V usage is TRBV4-3 and J usage is TRBJ2-3; checking the TCRdb D call of TRBD1 is not possible without DNA. The sequencing input was blood. CDR3 in amino acids: CASSQGPGSGRTDTQYF.